The clone carrying this TCR beta chain was recorded at least ten times. Antigen specificity is unknown. The CDR3 spans 15 residues. The germline V gene encodes CDR1 DFQATT and CDR2 SNEGSKA (reference sequence). Deletions cut 4 bases from V and 4 bases from J, with 14 bases between. This record belongs to a study of post-analysis software for immune sequencing data. Study details: Relapsing-remitting, secondary progressive and progressive-relapsing multiple sclerosis were all included among the disease courses.

Study-wide results and limits: Same-batch samples co-clustered strongly by F measure. TRBV segments more frequent in patients than in controls numbered roughly 5 and included TRBV5-6, TRBV5-1 and TRBV20-1. There was significantly lower normalized Chao1 diversity in multiple sclerosis patients than in controls.

TCR beta libraries were prepared from cDNA with unique molecular identifiers. MiXCR was run by TCRdb on the PCR reads, yielding one entry per CDR3 protein. The sample records about 200,000 distinct CDR3 sequences, 25% to 35% being singletons. The gene calls are TRBV20-1 and TRBJ1-6; TRBD1 is a possible D gene (5 bases). The clonotype comes from a girl aged 2 to 17 with multiple sclerosis. Sequences were obtained from blood. The CDR3 region is CSAINRDRYNSPLHF. CDR3 coding DNA: TGCAGTGCTATCAACCGGGACCGATATAATTCACCCCTCCACTTT.